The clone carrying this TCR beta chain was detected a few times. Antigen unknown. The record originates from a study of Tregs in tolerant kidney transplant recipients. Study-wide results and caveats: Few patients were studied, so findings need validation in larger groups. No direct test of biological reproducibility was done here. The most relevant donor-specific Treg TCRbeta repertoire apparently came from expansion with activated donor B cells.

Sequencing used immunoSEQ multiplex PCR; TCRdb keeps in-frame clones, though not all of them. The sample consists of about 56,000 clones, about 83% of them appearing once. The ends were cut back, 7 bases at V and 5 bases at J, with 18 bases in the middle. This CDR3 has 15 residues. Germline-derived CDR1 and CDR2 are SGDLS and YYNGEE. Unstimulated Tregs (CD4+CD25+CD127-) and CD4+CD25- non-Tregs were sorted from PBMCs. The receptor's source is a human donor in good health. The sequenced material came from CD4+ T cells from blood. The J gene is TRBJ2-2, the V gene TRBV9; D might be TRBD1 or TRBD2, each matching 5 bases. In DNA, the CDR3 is TGTGCCAGCTCCGCCGAGGGAAGGGGAACCGGGGAGCTGTTTTTT. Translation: CASSAEGRGTGELFF.